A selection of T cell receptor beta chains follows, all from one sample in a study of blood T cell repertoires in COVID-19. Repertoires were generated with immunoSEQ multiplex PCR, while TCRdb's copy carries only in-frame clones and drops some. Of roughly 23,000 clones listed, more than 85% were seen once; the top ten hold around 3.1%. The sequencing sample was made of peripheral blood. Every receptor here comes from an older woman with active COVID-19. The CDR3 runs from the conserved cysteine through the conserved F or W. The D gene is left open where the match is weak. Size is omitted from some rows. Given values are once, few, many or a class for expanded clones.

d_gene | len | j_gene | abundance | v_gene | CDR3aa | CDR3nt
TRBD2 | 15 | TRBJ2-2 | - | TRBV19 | CASSMGLASTGELFF | TGTGCCAGTAGTATGGGACTAGCGTCCACCGGGGAGCTGTTTTTT
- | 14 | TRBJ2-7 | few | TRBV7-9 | CASSSLGQTYEQYF | TGTGCCAGCAGCTCGCTTGGACAGACCTACGAGCAGTACTTC
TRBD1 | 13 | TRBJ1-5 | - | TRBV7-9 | CASSDRGDQPQHF | TGTGCCAGCAGTGACAGGGGGGATCAGCCCCAGCATTTT
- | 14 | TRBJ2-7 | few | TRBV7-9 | CASSLVRGAYEQYF | TGTGCCAGCAGCTTAGTCAGGGGAGCCTACGAGCAGTACTTC
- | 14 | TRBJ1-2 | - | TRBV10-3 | CAISEPRVSRGYTF | TGTGCCATCAGTGAGCCCAGGGTTTCACGGGGCTACACCTTC
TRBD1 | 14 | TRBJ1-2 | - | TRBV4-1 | CASSPTDRADGYTF | TGCGCCAGCAGCCCGACGGACAGGGCCGATGGCTACACCTTC
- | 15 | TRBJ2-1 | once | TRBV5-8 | CASSLGNLAYNEQFF | TGTGCCAGCAGCTTGGGAAATCTAGCCTACAATGAGCAGTTCTTC
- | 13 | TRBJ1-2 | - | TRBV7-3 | CASSLSRGRGYTF | TGTGCCAGCAGCCTCTCCCGGGGTCGTGGCTACACCTTC
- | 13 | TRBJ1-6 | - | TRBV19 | CASSGDLDSPLHF | TGTGCCAGTAGTGGAGATCTGGATTCACCCCTCCACTTT
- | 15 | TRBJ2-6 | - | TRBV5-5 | CASSFLASGANVLTF | TGTGCCAGCAGCTTTCTGGCCTCTGGGGCCAACGTCCTGACTTTC